This TCR beta chain was profiled in a study of CD8 T cells in ankylosing spondylitis. General study points: A subset of motif variants has previously been described in the synovial fluid and blood of reactive arthritis. About 8 highly homologous variants made up a TCR beta motif that seemed to typify ankylosing spondylitis blood.

Germline V CDR1 and CDR2: MNHNS, SASEGT. J was trimmed by 13 bases and V by 5 bases; bases with no gene match: 7. The CDR3 runs to 13 residues. By quantitative 5'-RACE with molecular barcodes, the TCR beta libraries were made. TCRdb itself ran the 5' RACE reads through MiXCR, one entry per CDR3 protein. The sample yields 200,000 to 250,000 distinct CDR3 sequences, around a quarter seen once. For this clonotype: Its antigen is not known.

Input material: blood, either unsorted or a sorted T cell fraction (not recorded which). This clonotype was sampled from a male donor with ankylosing spondylitis or in good health (not recorded which). This sequence joins TRBV6-1 and TRBJ2-1, with TRBD1 identical over 11 bases. For the CDR3, the DNA is TGTGCCAGCAGTACGGACAGGGGGCTCGGTCAGTTCTTC. Its protein product is CASSTDRGLGQFF.